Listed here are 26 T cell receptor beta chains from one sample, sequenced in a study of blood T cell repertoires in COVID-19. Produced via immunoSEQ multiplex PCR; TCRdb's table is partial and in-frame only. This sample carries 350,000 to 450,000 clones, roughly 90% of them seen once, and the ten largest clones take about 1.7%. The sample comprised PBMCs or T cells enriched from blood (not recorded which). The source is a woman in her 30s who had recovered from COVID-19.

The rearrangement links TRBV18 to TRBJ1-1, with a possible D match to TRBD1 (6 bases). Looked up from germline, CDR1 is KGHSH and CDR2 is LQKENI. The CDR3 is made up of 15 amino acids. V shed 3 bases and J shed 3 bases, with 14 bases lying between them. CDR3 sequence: CASSPRQDAHTEAFF. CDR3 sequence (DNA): TGTGCCAGCTCACCCCGACAGGACGCACACACTGAAGCTTTCTTT.

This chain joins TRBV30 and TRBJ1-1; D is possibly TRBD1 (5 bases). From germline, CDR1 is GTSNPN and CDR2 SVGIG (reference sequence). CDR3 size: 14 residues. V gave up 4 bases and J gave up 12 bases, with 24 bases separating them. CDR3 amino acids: CAWIMGGTLRGTFF. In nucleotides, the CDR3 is TGTGCCTGGATTATGGGGGGGACTCTCAGAGGGACTTTCTTT.

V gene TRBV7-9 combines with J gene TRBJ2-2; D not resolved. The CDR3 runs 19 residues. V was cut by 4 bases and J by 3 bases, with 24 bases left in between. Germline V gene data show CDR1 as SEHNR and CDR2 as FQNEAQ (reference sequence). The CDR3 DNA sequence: TGTGCCAGCAGCTCACACCCGACATTTGGTGTCTTCCACACCGGGGAGCTGTTTTTT. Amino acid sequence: CASSSHPTFGVFHTGELFF.

The CDR3 bases are TGTGCCAGTAGTCCAGCAGGACTGCCTGGGTCCTACGAGCAGTACTTC. It is translated as CASSPAGLPGSYEQYF. The chain uses TRBV19 and TRBJ2-7, with D perhaps TRBD2 (5 bases). V was cut by 5 bases and J by 1 base, with 18 bases left in between. The CDR3 runs to 16 residues. Germline lookup yields CDR1 LNHDA and CDR2 SQIVND (reference sequence).

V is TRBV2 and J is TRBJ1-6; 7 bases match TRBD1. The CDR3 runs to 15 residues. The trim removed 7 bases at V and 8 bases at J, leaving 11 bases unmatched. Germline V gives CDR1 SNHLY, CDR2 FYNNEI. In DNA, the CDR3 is TGTGCCAGCAATTTAATGACAGGGTCCGATTCACCCCTCCACTTT. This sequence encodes CASNLMTGSDSPLHF.

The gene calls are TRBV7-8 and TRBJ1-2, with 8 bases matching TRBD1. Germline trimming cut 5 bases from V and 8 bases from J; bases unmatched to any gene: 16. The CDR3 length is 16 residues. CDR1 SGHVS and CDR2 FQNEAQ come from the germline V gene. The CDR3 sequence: CASSQGGGQGGEGYTF. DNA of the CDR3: TGTGCCAGCAGCCAGGGCGGAGGACAGGGTGGAGAGGGCTACACCTTC.

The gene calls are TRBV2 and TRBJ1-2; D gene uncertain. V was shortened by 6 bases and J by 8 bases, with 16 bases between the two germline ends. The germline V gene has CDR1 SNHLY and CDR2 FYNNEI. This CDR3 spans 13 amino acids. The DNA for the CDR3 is TGTGCCAGCAGGGGGAACCAACGGGAAGGCTACACCTTC. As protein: CASRGNQREGYTF.

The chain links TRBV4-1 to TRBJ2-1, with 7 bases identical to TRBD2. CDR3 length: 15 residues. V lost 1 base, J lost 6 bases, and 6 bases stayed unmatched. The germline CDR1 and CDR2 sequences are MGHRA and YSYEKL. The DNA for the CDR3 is TGCGCCAGCAGCCAAGGATGGACTAGGACCAATGAGCAGTTCTTC. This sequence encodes CASSQGWTRTNEQFF.

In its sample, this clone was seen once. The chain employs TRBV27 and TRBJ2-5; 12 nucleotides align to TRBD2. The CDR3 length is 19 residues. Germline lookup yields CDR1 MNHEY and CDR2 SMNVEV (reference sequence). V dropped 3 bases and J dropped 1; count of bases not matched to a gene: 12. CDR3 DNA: TGTGCCAGCAGTTTGACGCCGGGACTAGCGGGTACATCCCAAGAGACCCAGTACTTC. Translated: CASSLTPGLAGTSQETQYF.

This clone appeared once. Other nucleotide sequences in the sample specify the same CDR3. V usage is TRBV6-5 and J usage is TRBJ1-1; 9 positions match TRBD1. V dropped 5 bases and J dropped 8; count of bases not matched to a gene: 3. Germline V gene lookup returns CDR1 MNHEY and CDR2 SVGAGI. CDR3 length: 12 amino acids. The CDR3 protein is CASSRTGAEAFF. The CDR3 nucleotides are TGTGCCAGCAGTAGGACAGGGGCCGAAGCTTTCTTT.

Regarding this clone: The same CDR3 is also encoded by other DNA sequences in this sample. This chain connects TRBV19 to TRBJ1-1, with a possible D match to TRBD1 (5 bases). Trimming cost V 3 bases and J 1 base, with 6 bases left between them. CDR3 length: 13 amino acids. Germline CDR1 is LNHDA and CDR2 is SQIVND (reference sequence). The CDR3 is CASSIGANTEAFF. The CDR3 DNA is TGTGCCAGTAGTATTGGGGCGAACACTGAAGCTTTCTTT.

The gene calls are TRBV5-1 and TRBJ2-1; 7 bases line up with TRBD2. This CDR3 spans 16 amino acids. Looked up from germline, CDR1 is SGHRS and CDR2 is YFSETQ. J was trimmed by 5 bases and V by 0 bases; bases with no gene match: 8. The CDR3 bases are TGCGCCAGCAGCTTGGTAGAAGGCGGGAGCCACAATGAGCAGTTCTTC. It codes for CASSLVEGGSHNEQFF.

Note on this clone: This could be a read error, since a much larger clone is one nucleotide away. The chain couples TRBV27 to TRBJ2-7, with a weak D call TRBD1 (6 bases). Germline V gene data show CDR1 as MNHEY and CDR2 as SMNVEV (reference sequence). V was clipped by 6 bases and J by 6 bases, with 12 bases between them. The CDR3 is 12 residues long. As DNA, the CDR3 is TGTGCCAGCAGACAACAGGGTTTCGAGCAGTACTTC. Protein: CASRQQGFEQYF.

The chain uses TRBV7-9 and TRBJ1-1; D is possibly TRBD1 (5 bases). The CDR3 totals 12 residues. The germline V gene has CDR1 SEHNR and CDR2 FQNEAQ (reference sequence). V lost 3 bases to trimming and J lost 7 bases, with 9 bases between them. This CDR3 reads CASSLGGDEAFF. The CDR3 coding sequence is TGTGCCAGCAGCTTGGGAGGGGATGAAGCTTTCTTT.

CDR3 protein: CASRRSYRDSYEQYF. The CDR3 coding sequence is TGCGCCAGCAGGCGCTCATACCGGGACTCCTACGAGCAGTACTTC. The V gene is TRBV4-3, the J gene TRBJ2-7, with D perhaps TRBD2 (5 bases). In germline, CDR1 is LGHNA, CDR2 YSLEER. This CDR3 contains 15 residues. The V end lost 6 bases, the J end lost 0 bases, and 15 bases lay between the germline ends.

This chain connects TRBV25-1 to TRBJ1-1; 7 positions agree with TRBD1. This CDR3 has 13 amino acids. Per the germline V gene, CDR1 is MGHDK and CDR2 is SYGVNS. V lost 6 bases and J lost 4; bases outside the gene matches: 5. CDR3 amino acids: CASRGQSFTEAFF. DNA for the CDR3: TGTGCCAGCAGGGGACAGTCTTTCACTGAAGCTTTCTTT.

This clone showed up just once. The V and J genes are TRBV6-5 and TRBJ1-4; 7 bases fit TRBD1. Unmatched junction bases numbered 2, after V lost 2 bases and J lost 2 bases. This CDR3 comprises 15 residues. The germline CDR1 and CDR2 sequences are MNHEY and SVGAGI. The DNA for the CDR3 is TGTGCCAGCAGTTACCAGGGACAGACTAATGAAAAACTGTTTTTT. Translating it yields CASSYQGQTNEKLFF.

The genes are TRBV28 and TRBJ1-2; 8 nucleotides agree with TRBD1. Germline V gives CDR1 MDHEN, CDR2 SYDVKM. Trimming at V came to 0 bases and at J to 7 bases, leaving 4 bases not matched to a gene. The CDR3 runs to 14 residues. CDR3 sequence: CASSLWDREGGYTF. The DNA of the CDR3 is TGTGCCAGCAGTTTATGGGACAGGGAGGGTGGCTACACCTTC.

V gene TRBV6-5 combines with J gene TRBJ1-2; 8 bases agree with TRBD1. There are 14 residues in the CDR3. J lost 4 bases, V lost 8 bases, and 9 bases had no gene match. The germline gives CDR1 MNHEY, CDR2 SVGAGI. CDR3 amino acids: CASVIGTGTYGYTF. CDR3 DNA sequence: TGTGCCAGCGTGATAGGGACAGGAACCTATGGCTACACCTTC.

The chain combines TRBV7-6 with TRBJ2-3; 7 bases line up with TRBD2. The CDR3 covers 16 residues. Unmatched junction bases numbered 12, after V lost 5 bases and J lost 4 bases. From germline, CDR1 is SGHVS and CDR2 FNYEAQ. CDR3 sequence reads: CASSPGVAGAADTQYF. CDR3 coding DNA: TGTGCCAGCAGCCCGGGGGTGGCGGGAGCGGCAGATACGCAGTATTTT.

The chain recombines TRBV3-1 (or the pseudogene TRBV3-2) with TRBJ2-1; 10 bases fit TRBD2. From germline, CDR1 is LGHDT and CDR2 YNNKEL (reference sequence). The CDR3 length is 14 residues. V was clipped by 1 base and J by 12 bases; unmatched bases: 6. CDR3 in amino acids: CASSQGLAGSPQFF. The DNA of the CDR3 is TGTGCCAGCAGCCAAGGACTAGCGGGCTCCCCGCAGTTCTTC.

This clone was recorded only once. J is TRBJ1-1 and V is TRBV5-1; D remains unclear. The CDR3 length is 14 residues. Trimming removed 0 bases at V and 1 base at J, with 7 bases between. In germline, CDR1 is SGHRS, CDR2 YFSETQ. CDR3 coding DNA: TGCGCCAGCAGCTTGGACACCCGGAACACTGAAGCTTTCTTT. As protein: CASSLDTRNTEAFF.

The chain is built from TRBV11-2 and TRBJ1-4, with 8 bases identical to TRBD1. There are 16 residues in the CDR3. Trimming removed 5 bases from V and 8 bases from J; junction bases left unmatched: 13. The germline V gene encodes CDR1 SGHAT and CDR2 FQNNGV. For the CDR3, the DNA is TGTGCCAGCAGCAGTCCCCAGGGGGCGATAGGGGAAAAACTGTTTTTT. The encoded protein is CASSSPQGAIGEKLFF.

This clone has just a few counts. The CDR3 spells CASSPEGPRSYNSPLHF. The DNA for the CDR3 is TGCGCCAGCAGCCCGGAGGGGCCCCGCTCCTATAATTCACCCCTCCACTTT. The V call is TRBV5-1, the J call TRBJ1-6, with a weak D call TRBD1 (5 bases). V was clipped by 4 bases and J by 0 bases, with 14 bases between them. The CDR3 loop spans 17 amino acids. Germline values: CDR1 SGHRS, CDR2 YFSETQ.

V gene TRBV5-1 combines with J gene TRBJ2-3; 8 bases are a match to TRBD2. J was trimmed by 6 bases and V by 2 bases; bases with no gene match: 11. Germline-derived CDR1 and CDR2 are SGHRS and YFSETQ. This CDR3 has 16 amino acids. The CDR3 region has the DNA TGCGCCAGCAGCTTTGCGACTAGCGCCTTCGAGGATACGCAGTATTTT. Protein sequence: CASSFATSAFEDTQYF.

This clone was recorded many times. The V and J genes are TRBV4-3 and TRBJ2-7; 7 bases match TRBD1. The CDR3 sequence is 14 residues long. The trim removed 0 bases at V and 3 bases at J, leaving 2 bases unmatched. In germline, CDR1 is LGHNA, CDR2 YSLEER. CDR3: CASSQDRDSYEQYF. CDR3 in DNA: TGCGCCAGCAGCCAAGACCGGGACAGCTACGAGCAGTACTTC.